This T cell receptor beta chain emerged from a study of metastatic and nonmetastatic thyroid tumors. This clone was recorded many times. TCRdb reassembled clones from the PCR reads with MiXCR. This table holds 40,000 to 45,000 clones, less than 20% found once. Germline-derived CDR1 and CDR2 are SNHLY and FYNNEI. The V and J ends lost 4 bases and 5 bases respectively, with 11 bases between them. The CDR3 is 13 residues long. The entire patient cohort was treatment-naive prior to thyroid surgery. The clonotype was recovered from a female donor with papillary thyroid cancer or a benign thyroid nodule (not recorded which). Some clones in this sample may be carry-over from other donors' samples. V is TRBV2 and J is TRBJ1-1, with D unclear. Sequencing used blood. This CDR3 reads CASSVGLWTEAFF. For the CDR3, the DNA is TGTGCCAGCAGTGTAGGGTTATGGACTGAAGCTTTCTTT.